These T cell receptor beta chains were read from a single sample in a study of T cell repertoires in cytomegalovirus infection. TCRdb re-analysed the reads in MiXCR, keeping a single row per CDR3 protein. The data contain some 500,000 distinct CDR3 sequences, about 40% of them singletons. Which antigens these TCRs recognize remains unknown. The material was cultured PBMCs, obtained from culture after CMV antigen stimulation. Receptor source: a human donor in good health (CMV status not recorded). Some clones in this sample may be carry-over from other donors' samples. The CDR3 runs from the conserved cysteine through the conserved F or W. Each record gives: V gene, J gene, CDR3 length, CDR3 protein.

V gene: TRBV20-1; J gene: TRBJ2-7; CDR3 length: 15; CDR3 protein: CSAGGSKRGGLEQYF
V gene: TRBV20-1; J gene: TRBJ2-3; CDR3 length: 13; CDR3 protein: CSALGLAVDTQYF
V gene: TRBV7-2; J gene: TRBJ1-6; CDR3 length: 15; CDR3 protein: CASSLVVGASSPLHF
V gene: TRBV5-1; J gene: TRBJ2-3; CDR3 length: 16; CDR3 protein: CASSPGGSGRTDTQYF
V gene: TRBV7-2; J gene: TRBJ2-3; CDR3 length: 14; CDR3 protein: CASSLLAGTDTQYF
V gene: TRBV28; J gene: TRBJ1-1; CDR3 length: 14; CDR3 protein: CASSFVGAGTEAFF
V gene: TRBV7-2; J gene: TRBJ2-3; CDR3 length: 15; CDR3 protein: CASSPSGSRADTQYF
V gene: TRBV12-3/TRBV12-4; J gene: TRBJ2-5; CDR3 length: 13; CDR3 protein: CASSFAAEETQYF
V gene: TRBV6-2/TRBV6-3; J gene: TRBJ1-1; CDR3 length: 11; CDR3 protein: CASSFSREAFF
V gene: TRBV2; J gene: TRBJ1-2; CDR3 length: 14; CDR3 protein: CASSEGPGIGGYTF
V gene: TRBV6-2/TRBV6-3; J gene: TRBJ2-2; CDR3 length: 18; CDR3 protein: CASSYPSPGQGNTGELFF
V gene: TRBV27; J gene: TRBJ1-1; CDR3 length: 15; CDR3 protein: CASSPLDRLNTEAFF
V gene: TRBV7-2; J gene: TRBJ1-2; CDR3 length: 14; CDR3 protein: CASSLVKQIYGYTF
V gene: TRBV5-4; J gene: TRBJ2-1; CDR3 length: 15; CDR3 protein: CASSPDRGLRNEQFF
V gene: TRBV7-9; J gene: TRBJ1-5; CDR3 length: 15; CDR3 protein: CASSPPGYSNQPQHF
V gene: TRBV14; J gene: TRBJ2-1; CDR3 length: 14; CDR3 protein: CASSQWRGYNEQFF
V gene: TRBV5-4; J gene: TRBJ2-7; CDR3 length: 16; CDR3 protein: CASSWGARRVSAEQYF
V gene: TRBV11-2; J gene: TRBJ2-1; CDR3 length: 15; CDR3 protein: CASSLTGYSYNEQFF
V gene: TRBV7-8; J gene: TRBJ2-1; CDR3 length: 20; CDR3 protein: CASSLFIRTVRDTIYNEQFF
V gene: TRBV5-4; J gene: TRBJ2-4; CDR3 length: 11; CDR3 protein: CASSLGAHQYF
V gene: TRBV7-8; J gene: TRBJ2-3; CDR3 length: 14; CDR3 protein: CASAGGVVTDTQYF
V gene: TRBV19; J gene: TRBJ1-3; CDR3 length: 16; CDR3 protein: CASRTTGTGTGNTIYF
V gene: TRBV19; J gene: TRBJ2-7; CDR3 length: 15; CDR3 protein: CASSIVGQGIYEQYF
V gene: TRBV4-1; J gene: TRBJ2-5; CDR3 length: 16; CDR3 protein: CASSQEGGGAGETQYF
V gene: TRBV7-2; J gene: TRBJ2-3; CDR3 length: 15; CDR3 protein: CASISGGGLVDTQYF
V gene: TRBV11-2; J gene: TRBJ1-5; CDR3 length: 16; CDR3 protein: CASSPGTGHSNQPQHF
V gene: TRBV11-2; J gene: TRBJ2-1; CDR3 length: 17; CDR3 protein: CASSLSRGLAEYNEQFF
V gene: TRBV7-8; J gene: TRBJ1-6; CDR3 length: 16; CDR3 protein: CASSTRGGRYNSPLHF
V gene: TRBV7-8; J gene: TRBJ1-5; CDR3 length: 13; CDR3 protein: CASSLFSNQPQHF
V gene: TRBV12-3/TRBV12-4; J gene: TRBJ2-7; CDR3 length: 14; CDR3 protein: CASSYRRADYEQYF
V gene: TRBV7-2; J gene: TRBJ2-5; CDR3 length: 14; CDR3 protein: CASSKDWGQETQYF
V gene: TRBV7-2; J gene: TRBJ2-7; CDR3 length: 17; CDR3 protein: CASSKRGLAGGPPEQYF
V gene: TRBV2; J gene: TRBJ2-1; CDR3 length: 12; CDR3 protein: CAIGDRNNEQFF
V gene: TRBV4-1; J gene: TRBJ1-6; CDR3 length: 18; CDR3 protein: CASSQGGRGQTRNSPLHF
V gene: TRBV4-1; J gene: TRBJ2-3; CDR3 length: 15; CDR3 protein: CASSQGLRPTDTQYF
V gene: TRBV2; J gene: TRBJ1-1; CDR3 length: 13; CDR3 protein: CASERDKNTEAFF
V gene: TRBV7-6; J gene: TRBJ2-5; CDR3 length: 14; CDR3 protein: CASSSARYQETQYF
V gene: TRBV6-5; J gene: TRBJ2-7; CDR3 length: 13; CDR3 protein: CASTRGTAYEQYF
V gene: TRBV28; J gene: TRBJ2-1; CDR3 length: 18; CDR3 protein: CASSPGLAGRLLNNEQFF
V gene: TRBV10-2; J gene: TRBJ2-3; CDR3 length: 19; CDR3 protein: CASSTTNRTSARRADTQYF
V gene: TRBV12-5; J gene: TRBJ2-5; CDR3 length: 16; CDR3 protein: CASGLEGTGGRETQYF
V gene: TRBV7-2; J gene: TRBJ2-1; CDR3 length: 14; CDR3 protein: CASSLQEYYNEQFF
V gene: TRBV27; J gene: TRBJ1-5; CDR3 length: 16; CDR3 protein: CASSRTGGTSNQPQHF
V gene: TRBV19; J gene: TRBJ2-7; CDR3 length: 15; CDR3 protein: CASKREGPGSYEQYF
V gene: TRBV28; J gene: TRBJ2-5; CDR3 length: 15; CDR3 protein: CASSPGLVGVETQYF
V gene: TRBV20-1; J gene: TRBJ1-4; CDR3 length: 12; CDR3 protein: CSARDRQGELFF
V gene: TRBV7-9; J gene: TRBJ2-7; CDR3 length: 14; CDR3 protein: CASSSQGDPGEQYF
V gene: TRBV2; J gene: TRBJ2-1; CDR3 length: 15; CDR3 protein: CASSDDGVSYNEQFF
V gene: TRBV20-1; J gene: TRBJ2-7; CDR3 length: 14; CDR3 protein: CSAPGQLGLYEQYF
V gene: TRBV27; J gene: TRBJ2-3; CDR3 length: 14; CDR3 protein: CASSLSTATDTQYF
V gene: TRBV20-1; J gene: TRBJ2-5; CDR3 length: 14; CDR3 protein: CSASPPPSLETQYF
V gene: TRBV7-9; J gene: TRBJ1-6; CDR3 length: 15; CDR3 protein: CASSLLSGSGSPLHF
V gene: TRBV7-2; J gene: TRBJ1-2; CDR3 length: 13; CDR3 protein: CASSPGTGYGYTF
V gene: TRBV6-1; J gene: TRBJ1-3; CDR3 length: 15; CDR3 protein: CASTRTGGSGNTIYF
V gene: TRBV19; J gene: TRBJ2-1; CDR3 length: 15; CDR3 protein: CASRTGTGVSNEQFF
V gene: TRBV28; J gene: TRBJ2-4; CDR3 length: 14; CDR3 protein: CASSSRGGKNIQYF
V gene: TRBV20-1; J gene: TRBJ2-5; CDR3 length: 14; CDR3 protein: CSTTRGSVQETQYF
V gene: TRBV7-8; J gene: TRBJ2-5; CDR3 length: 16; CDR3 protein: CASSPLRLGLQETQYF